Listed here are 8 T cell receptor beta chains from one sample, sequenced in a study of T cell changes during pregnancy in multiple sclerosis. The repertoire was sequenced with immunoSEQ multiplex PCR; TCRdb's copy has only in-frame clones and lacks some. In the table there are around 130,000 clones, 95% to 98% of which are singletons. The source was peripheral blood, collected after pregnancy. These receptors originate from a female donor with multiple sclerosis, enrolled in a pregnancy study.

The chain is built from TRBV10-3 and TRBJ1-2; D is uncertain. CDR1 is ENHRY, CDR2 SYGVKD, per germline. Trimming took 7 bases from V and 2 from J, leaving 11 bases between them. This CDR3 is built from 13 residues. The CDR3 sequence is CAITGGWNYGYTF. In DNA form, the CDR3 reads TGTGCCATCACTGGCGGCTGGAACTATGGCTACACCTTC.

The V gene is TRBV7-3, the J gene TRBJ2-7, with TRBD2 matching over 8 bases. The J call is in doubt because the DNA end fits TRBJ2-1 better. CDR3 length: 14 amino acids. Germline assignment: CDR1 SGHTA and CDR2 FQGTGA. The CDR3: CASSASGPYNEQFF. In nucleotides, the CDR3 is TGTGCCAGCAGCGCTAGCGGGCCTTACAATGAGCAGTTCTTC.

This chain uses TRBV6-5 with TRBJ1-1; 9 positions match TRBD1. Losses at the gene ends were 0 bases for V and 6 bases for J; bases not matched to a gene: 8. Germline V gives CDR1 MNHEY, CDR2 SVGAGI. CDR3 length equals 16 residues. CDR3 in amino acids: CASSYSRTGGRAEAFF. The DNA of the CDR3 is TGTGCCAGCAGTTACTCCCGTACAGGGGGCCGGGCTGAAGCTTTCTTT.

This rearrangement joins TRBV5-4 to TRBJ2-7, with TRBD2 matching 9 bases. The V gene's germline CDR1 is SGHNT and CDR2 YYREEE (reference sequence). V dropped 4 bases and J dropped 2; count of bases not matched to a gene: 16. The CDR3 is made up of 18 amino acids. CDR3 region: CASSRPFGGREGTYEQYF. The DNA for the CDR3 is TGTGCCAGCAGCCGCCCCTTTGGCGGGAGGGAGGGAACCTACGAGCAGTACTTC.

The chain carries TRBV5-5 and TRBJ2-3, with 7 bases matching TRBD2. CDR1 is SGHKS and CDR2 is YYEKEE in the germline V gene (reference sequence). J lost 1 base, V lost 2 bases, and 4 bases had no gene match. The CDR3 length is 15 residues. The CDR3 loop reads CASSLGLAGTDTQYF. CDR3 sequence (DNA): TGTGCCAGCAGCTTAGGCCTAGCGGGCACAGATACGCAGTATTTT. The full variable domain, rest sourced from reference TRBV5-5 and TRBJ2-3, is DAGVTQSPTHLIKTRGQQVTLRCSPISGHKSVSWYQQVLGQGPQFIFQYYEKEERGRGNFPDRFSARQFPNYSSELNVNALLLGDSALYLCASSLGLAGTDTQYFGPGTRLTVL.

The rearrangement links TRBV5-5 to TRBJ1-5; TRBD1 matches 8 bases. CDR3 size: 15 residues. CDR1 SGHKS and CDR2 YYEKEE come from the germline V gene (reference sequence). Trimming cost V 4 bases and J 4 bases; bases outside gene matches: 7. CDR3 sequence: CASSHGQGGNQPQHF. DNA of the CDR3: TGTGCCAGCAGCCACGGACAGGGTGGAAATCAGCCCCAGCATTTT.

This clone showed up just once. The chain carries TRBV9 and TRBJ2-3, with D possibly matching TRBD1 (6 bases). The germline gives CDR1 SGDLS, CDR2 YYNGEE. The CDR3 extends over 15 amino acids. Trimming left V 2 bases short and J 1 base short, with 11 bases between. CDR3 sequence: CASSVRDTRTDTQYF. The CDR3 DNA follows: TGTGCCAGCAGCGTCCGGGACACTCGCACAGATACGCAGTATTTT.

The chain couples TRBV7-9 to TRBJ2-7; 9 bases map to TRBD1. The germline CDR1 and CDR2 sequences are SEHNR and FQNEAQ (reference sequence). The length of the CDR3 is 16 residues. J lost 0 bases, V lost 4 bases, and 7 bases had no gene match. The CDR3 sequence: CASSSLTGGSSYEQYF. CDR3 in DNA: TGTGCCAGCAGCTCGTTGACAGGGGGTTCCTCCTACGAGCAGTACTTC.